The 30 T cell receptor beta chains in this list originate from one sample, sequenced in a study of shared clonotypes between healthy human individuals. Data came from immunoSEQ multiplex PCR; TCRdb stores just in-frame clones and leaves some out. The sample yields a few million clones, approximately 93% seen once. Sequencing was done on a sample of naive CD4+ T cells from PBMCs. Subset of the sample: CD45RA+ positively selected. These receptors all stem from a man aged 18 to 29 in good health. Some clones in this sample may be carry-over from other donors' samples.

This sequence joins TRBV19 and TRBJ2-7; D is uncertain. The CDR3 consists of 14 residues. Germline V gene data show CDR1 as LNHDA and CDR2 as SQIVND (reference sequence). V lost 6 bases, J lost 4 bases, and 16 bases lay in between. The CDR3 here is CASRTDHRRYEQYF. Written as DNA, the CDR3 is TGTGCCAGTAGAACGGACCATAGACGGTACGAGCAGTACTTC.

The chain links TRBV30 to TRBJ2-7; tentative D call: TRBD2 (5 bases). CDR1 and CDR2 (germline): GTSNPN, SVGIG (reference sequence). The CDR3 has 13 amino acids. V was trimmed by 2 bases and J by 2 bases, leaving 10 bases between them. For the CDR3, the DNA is TGTGCCTGGAGTTTCGGGGAACCCTACGAGCAGTACTTC. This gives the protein CAWSFGEPYEQYF.

The CDR3 loop reads CASSLRQAEAFF. CDR3 coding DNA: TGTGCCAGCAGTCTGAGACAGGCTGAAGCTTTCTTT. This chain joins TRBV28 and TRBJ1-1; a weak D match, TRBD1 (6 bases). CDR3 size: 12 residues. Deletions cut 5 bases from V and 6 bases from J, with 10 bases between. CDR1 is MDHEN, CDR2 SYDVKM, per germline.

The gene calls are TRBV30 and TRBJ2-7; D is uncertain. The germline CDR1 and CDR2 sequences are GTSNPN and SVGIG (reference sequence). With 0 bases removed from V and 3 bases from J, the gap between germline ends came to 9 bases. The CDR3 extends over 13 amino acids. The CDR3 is CAWSVKGLYEQYF. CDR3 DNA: TGTGCCTGGAGTGTTAAGGGTCTCTACGAGCAGTACTTC.

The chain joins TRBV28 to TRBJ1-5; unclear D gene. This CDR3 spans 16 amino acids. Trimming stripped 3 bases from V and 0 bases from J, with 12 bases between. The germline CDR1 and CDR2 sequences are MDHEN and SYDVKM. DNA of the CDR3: TGTGCCAGCAGTTTGCGGCAGGCTTATAGCAATCAGCCCCAGCATTTT. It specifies CASSLRQAYSNQPQHF.

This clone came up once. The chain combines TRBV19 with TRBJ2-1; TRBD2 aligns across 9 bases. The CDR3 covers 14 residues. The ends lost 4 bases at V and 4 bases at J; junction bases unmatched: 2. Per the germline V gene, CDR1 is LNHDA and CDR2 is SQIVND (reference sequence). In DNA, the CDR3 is TGTGCCAGTAGTAGCGGGAGGGCTTACAATGAGCAGTTCTTC. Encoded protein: CASSSGRAYNEQFF.

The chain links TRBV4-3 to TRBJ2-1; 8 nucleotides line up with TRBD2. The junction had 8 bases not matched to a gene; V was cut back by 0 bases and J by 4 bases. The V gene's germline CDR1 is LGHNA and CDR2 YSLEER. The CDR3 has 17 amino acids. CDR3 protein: CASSQDYPGGRYNEQFF. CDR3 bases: TGCGCCAGCAGCCAAGACTACCCAGGCGGGAGGTACAATGAGCAGTTCTTC.

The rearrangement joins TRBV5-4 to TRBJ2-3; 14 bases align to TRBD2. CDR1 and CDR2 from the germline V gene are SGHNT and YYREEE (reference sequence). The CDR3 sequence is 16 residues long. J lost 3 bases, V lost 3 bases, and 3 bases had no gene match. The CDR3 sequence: CASSYGTSGSTDTQYF. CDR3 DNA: TGTGCCAGCAGCTACGGGACTAGCGGGAGTACAGATACGCAGTATTTT. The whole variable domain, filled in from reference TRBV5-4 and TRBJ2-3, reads ETGVTQSPTHLIKTRGQQVTLRCSSQSGHNTVSWYQQALGQGPQFIFQYYREEENGRGNFPPRFSGLQFPNYSSELNVNALELDDSALYLCASSYGTSGSTDTQYFGPGTRLTVL.

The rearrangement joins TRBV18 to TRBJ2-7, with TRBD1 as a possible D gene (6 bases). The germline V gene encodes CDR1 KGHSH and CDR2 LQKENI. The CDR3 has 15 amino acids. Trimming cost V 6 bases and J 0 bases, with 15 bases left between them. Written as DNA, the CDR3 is TGTGCCAGCTCGCCCGCCACGGACAGCTCCTACGAGCAGTACTTC. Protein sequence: CASSPATDSSYEQYF.

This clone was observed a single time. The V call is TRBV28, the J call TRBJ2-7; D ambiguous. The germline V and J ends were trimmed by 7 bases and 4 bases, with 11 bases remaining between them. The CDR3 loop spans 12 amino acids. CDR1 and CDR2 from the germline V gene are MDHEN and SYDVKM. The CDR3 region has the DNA TGTGCCAGCAAGAAGTTGGGATACGAGCAGTACTTC. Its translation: CASKKLGYEQYF.

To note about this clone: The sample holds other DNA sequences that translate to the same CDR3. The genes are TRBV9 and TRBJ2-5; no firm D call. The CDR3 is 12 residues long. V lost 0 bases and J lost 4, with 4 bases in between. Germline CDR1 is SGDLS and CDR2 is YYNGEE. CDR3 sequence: CASSVDLETQYF. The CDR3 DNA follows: TGTGCCAGCAGCGTAGATCTAGAGACCCAGTACTTC.

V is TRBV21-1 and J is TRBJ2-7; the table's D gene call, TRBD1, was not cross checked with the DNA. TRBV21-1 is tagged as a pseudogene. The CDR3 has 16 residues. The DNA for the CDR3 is TGTGCCAGCAGCGACGACTCGGGACAGGTCCCCTACGAGCAGTACTTC. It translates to CASSDDSGQVPYEQYF.

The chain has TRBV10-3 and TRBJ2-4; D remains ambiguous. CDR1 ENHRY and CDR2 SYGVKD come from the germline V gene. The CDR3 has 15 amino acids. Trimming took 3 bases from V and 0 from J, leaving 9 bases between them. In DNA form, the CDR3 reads TGTGCCATCAGTGAAGCTCTTGGAGCCAAAAACATTCAGTACTTC. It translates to CAISEALGAKNIQYF.

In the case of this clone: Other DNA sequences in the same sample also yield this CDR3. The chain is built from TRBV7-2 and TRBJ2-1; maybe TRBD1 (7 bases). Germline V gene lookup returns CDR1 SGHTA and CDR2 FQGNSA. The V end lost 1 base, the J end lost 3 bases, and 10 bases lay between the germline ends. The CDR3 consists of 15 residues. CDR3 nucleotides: TGTGCCAGCAGCTTAGACAGGGGAGGCTACAATGAGCAGTTCTTC. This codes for CASSLDRGGYNEQFF.

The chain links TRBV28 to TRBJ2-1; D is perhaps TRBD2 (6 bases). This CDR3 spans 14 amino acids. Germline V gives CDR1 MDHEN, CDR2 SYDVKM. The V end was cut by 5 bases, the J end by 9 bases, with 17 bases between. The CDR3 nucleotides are TGTGCCAGCAGTCCCCACCCGGGAGCGGTTGAGCAGTTCTTC. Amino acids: CASSPHPGAVEQFF.

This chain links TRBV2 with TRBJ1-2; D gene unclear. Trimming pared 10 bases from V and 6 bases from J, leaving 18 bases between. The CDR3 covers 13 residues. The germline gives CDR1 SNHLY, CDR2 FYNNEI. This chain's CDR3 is CAKKWAAVNGYTF. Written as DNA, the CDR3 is TGTGCCAAAAAGTGGGCGGCGGTGAATGGCTACACCTTC.

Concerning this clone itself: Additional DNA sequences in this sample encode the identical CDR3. The CDR3 DNA follows: TGTGCCAGCAGCTTGGGGACAGGGGGGAACACTGAAGCTTTCTTT. This codes for CASSLGTGGNTEAFF. This chain uses TRBV11-3 with TRBJ1-1; 11 nucleotides line up with TRBD1. Germline-derived CDR1 and CDR2 are SGHNT and YENEEA. V shed 3 bases, J shed 1 base, and the junction held 1 base outside the gene matches. This CDR3 region has 15 residues.

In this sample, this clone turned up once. The CDR3 spells CASSTPQLTGNTGELFF. CDR3 coding DNA: TGTGCCAGTAGTACCCCTCAATTGACAGGGAACACCGGGGAGCTGTTTTTT. V usage is TRBV19 and J usage is TRBJ2-2, with D possibly being TRBD1 (6 bases). The germline V and J ends were trimmed by 4 bases and 1 base, with 16 bases remaining between them. The CDR3 totals 17 residues. Per the germline V gene, CDR1 is LNHDA and CDR2 is SQIVND (reference sequence).

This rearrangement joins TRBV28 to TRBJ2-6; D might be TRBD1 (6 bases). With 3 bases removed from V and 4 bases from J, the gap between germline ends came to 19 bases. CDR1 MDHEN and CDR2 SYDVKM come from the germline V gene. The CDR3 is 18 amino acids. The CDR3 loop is CASSFWGPKITGANVLTF. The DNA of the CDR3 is TGTGCCAGCAGTTTCTGGGGGCCGAAGATCACAGGGGCCAACGTCCTGACTTTC.

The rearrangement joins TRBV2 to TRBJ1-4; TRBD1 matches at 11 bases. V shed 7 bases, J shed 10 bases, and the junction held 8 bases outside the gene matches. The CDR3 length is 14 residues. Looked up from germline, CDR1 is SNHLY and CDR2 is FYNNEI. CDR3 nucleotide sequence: TGTGCCAGCAATTTCGGGACAGGGGGTAGAAAACTGTTTTTT. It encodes CASNFGTGGRKLFF.

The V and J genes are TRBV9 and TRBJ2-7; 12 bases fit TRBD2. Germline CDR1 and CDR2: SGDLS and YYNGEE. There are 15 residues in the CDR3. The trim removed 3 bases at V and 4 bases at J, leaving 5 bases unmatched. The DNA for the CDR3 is TGTGCCAGCAGCGCAGCCGGGACTAGCGGGTACGAGCAGTACTTC. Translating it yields CASSAAGTSGYEQYF.

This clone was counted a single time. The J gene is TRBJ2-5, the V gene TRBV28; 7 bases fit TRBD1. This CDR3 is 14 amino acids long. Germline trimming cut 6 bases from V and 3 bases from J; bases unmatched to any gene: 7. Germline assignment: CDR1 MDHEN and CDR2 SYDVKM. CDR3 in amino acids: CASSPGQIKETQYF. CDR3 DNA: TGTGCCAGCAGCCCGGGACAGATTAAAGAGACCCAGTACTTC.

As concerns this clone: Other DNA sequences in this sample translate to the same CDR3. CDR3 sequence: CASSRGYEQYF. In DNA, the CDR3 is TGTGCCAGCAGCCGCGGCTACGAGCAGTACTTC. The chain carries TRBV7-9 and TRBJ2-7, with D uncertain. Germline CDR1 reads SEHNR; CDR2 reads FQNEAQ (reference sequence). V lost 5 bases and J lost 3, with 5 bases in between. The CDR3 is 11 amino acids.

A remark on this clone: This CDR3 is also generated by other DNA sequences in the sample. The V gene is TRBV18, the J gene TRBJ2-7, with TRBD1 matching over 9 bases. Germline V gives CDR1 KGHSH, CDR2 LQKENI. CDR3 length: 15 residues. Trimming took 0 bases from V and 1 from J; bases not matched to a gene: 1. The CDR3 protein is CASSPPGQGSYEQYF. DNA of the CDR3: TGTGCCAGCTCACCACCGGGACAGGGATCCTACGAGCAGTACTTC.

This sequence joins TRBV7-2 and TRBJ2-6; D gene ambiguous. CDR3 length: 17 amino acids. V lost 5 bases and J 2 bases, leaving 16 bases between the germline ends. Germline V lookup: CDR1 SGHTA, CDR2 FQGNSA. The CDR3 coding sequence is TGTGCCAGCAGCAAGGGCAGGACCTTCGCTGGGGCCAACGTCCTGACTTTC. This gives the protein CASSKGRTFAGANVLTF.

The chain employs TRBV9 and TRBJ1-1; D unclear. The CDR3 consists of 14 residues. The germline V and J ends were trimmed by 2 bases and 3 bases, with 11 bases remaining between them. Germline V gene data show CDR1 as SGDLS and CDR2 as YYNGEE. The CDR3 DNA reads TGTGCCAGCAGCGTCCGGACGGAAGACACTGAAGCTTTCTTT. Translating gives CASSVRTEDTEAFF.

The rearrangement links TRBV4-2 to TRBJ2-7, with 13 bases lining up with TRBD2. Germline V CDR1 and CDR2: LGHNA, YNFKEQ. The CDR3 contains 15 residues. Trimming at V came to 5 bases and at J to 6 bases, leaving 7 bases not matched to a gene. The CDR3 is CASSTRTSGSTEQYF. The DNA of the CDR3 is TGTGCCAGCAGCACGCGGACTAGCGGGAGTACCGAGCAGTACTTC.

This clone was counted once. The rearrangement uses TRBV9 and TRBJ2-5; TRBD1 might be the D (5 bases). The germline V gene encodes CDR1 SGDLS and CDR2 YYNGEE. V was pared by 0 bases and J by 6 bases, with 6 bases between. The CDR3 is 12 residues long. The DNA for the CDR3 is TGTGCCAGCAGCGTAGACAGGAAGACCCAGTACTTC. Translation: CASSVDRKTQYF. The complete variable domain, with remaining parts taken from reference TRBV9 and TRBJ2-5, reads DSGVTQTPKHLITATGQRVTLRCSPRSGDLSVYWYQQSLDQGLQFLIQYYNGEERAKGNILERFSAQQFPDLHSELNLSSLELGDSALYFCASSVDRKTQYFGPGTRLLVL.

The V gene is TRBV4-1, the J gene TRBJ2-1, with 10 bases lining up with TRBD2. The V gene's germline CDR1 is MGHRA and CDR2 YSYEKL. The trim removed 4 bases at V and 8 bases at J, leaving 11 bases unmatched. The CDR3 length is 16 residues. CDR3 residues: CASSPGRTSGGDEQFF. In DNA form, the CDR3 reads TGCGCCAGCAGCCCAGGAAGGACTAGCGGAGGCGATGAGCAGTTCTTC.

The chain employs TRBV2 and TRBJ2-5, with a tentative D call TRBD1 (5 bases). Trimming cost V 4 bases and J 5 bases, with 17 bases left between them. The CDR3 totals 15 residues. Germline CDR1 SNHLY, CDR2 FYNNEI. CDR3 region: CASSGGVGKGETQYF. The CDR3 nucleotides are TGTGCCAGCAGTGGGGGTGTTGGAAAGGGGGAGACCCAGTACTTC.